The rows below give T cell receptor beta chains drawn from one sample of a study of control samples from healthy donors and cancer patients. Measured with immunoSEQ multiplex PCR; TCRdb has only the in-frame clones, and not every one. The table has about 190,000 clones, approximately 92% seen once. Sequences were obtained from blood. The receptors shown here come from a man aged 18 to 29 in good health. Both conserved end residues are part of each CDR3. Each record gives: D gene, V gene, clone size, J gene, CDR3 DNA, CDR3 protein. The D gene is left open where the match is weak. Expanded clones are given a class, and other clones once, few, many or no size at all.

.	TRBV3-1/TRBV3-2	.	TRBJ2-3	TGTGCCAGCAGCCCTGTAGTGGGCACAGATACGCAGTATTTT	CASSPVVGTDTQYF
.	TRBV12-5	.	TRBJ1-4	TGTGCTAGTGGTTTCGGGCCGGGGAGCGAAAAACTGTTTTTT	CASGFGPGSEKLFF
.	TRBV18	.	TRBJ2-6	TGTGCCAGCTCACCTCCAGCTGGGGCCAACGTCCTGACTTTC	CASSPPAGANVLTF
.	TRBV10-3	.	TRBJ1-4	TGTGCCATCAGTGAGGGGTCAACTAATGAAAAACTGTTTTTT	CAISEGSTNEKLFF
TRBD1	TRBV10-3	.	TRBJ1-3	TGTGCCATCAGAACCGGGACAGGCGAAGACACCATATATTTT	CAIRTGTGEDTIYF
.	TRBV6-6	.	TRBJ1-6	TGTGCCAGCAGTTACAAACAGGGAACCTCACCCCTCCACTTT	CASSYKQGTSPLHF
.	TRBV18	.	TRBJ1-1	TGTGCCAGCTCACCTGTCAGGGGCGAGGACACTGAAGCTTTCTTT	CASSPVRGEDTEAFF
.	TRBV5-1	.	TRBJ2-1	TGCGCCAGCAGCTTCGGGGCAGCGCCGAATGAGCAGTTCTTC	CASSFGAAPNEQFF
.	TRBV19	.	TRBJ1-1	TGTGCCAGTAGGGCAGCCCTTATGAACACTGAAGCTTTCTTT	CASRAALMNTEAFF
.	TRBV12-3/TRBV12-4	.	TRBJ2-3	TGTGCCAGCACCATTACAGATACGCAGTATTTT	CASTITDTQYF
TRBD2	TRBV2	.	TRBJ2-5	TGTGCCAGCAGTGAACTGGGCGGGGGACTTGTAGAGACCCAGTACTTC	CASSELGGGLVETQYF
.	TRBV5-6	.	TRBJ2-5	TGTGCCAGCAGTTATCCAGGAAGAACAGGGCGCTACCAAGAGACCCAGTACTTC	CASSYPGRTGRYQETQYF
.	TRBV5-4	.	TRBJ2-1	TGTGCCAGCAGCTTGGCGGGCGGGGTCTCCTACAATGAGCAGTTCTTC	CASSLAGGVSYNEQFF
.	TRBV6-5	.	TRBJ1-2	TGTGCCAGCACCAACACTGCTGCCTATGGCTACACCTTC	CASTNTAAYGYTF
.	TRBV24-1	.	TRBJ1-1	TGTGCCACCAGTGATTTGGAAGGGGACACTGAAGCTTTCTTT	CATSDLEGDTEAFF
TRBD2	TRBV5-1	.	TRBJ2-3	TGCGCCAGCAGCTTGGCCGCGGGGGGAGGTACAGATACGCAGTATTTT	CASSLAAGGGTDTQYF
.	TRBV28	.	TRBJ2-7	TGTGCCAGCAGCCAGGCCTACGAGCAGTACTTC	CASSQAYEQYF
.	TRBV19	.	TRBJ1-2	TGTGCCAGTAGTTCCGGGACCCGGTTGGGCTATGGCTACACCTTC	CASSSGTRLGYGYTF
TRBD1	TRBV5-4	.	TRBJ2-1	TGTGCCAGCAGCACCCGGGACAGAAGTTACAATGAGCAGTTCTTC	CASSTRDRSYNEQFF
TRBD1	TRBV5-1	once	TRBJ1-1	TGCGCCAGCAGCTCCACGACAGGGCGGGCTGAAGCTTTCTTT	CASSSTTGRAEAFF
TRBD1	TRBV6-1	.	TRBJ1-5	TGTGCCAGCAAATTTCAGGGGGCAGATCAGCCCCAGCATTTT	CASKFQGADQPQHF
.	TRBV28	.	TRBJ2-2	TGTGCCGGCTTAGACCACACCGGGGAGCTGTTTTTT	CAGLDHTGELFF
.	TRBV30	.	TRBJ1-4	TGTGCCTGGAGTGTCGGGAACATGATGAGTAATGAAAAACTGTTTTTT	CAWSVGNMMSNEKLFF
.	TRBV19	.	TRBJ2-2	TGTGCAGCAGGGGTAGGGAACACCGGGGAGCTGTTTTTT	CAAGVGNTGELFF
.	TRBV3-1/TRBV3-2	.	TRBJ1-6	TGTGCCAGCAGCCAGGGGGATCCACCCCTCCACTTT	CASSQGDPPLHF
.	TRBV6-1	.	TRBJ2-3	TGTGCCAGCAGTGAAATCGGGGGCGCAGATACGCAGTATTTT	CASSEIGGADTQYF
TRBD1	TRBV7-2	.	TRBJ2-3	TGTGCCAGCCAAGCTTCGTCAGGGGGCGCAGATACGCAGTATTTT	CASQASSGGADTQYF
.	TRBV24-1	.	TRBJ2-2	TGTGCCACCAGTGACACCCTGACAGACACCGGGGAGCTGTTTTTT	CATSDTLTDTGELFF
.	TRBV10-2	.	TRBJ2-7	TGCGCCAGCAGTGAGTCCCGCTACGAGCAGTACTTC	CASSESRYEQYF
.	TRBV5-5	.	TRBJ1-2	TGTGCCAGCAGCTTGGAGGGCTTTAACTATGGCTACACCTTC	CASSLEGFNYGYTF
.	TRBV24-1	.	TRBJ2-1	TGTGCCACCAGTGATTTACTGTACAATGAGCAGTTCTTC	CATSDLLYNEQFF
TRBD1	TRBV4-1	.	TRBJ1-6	TGCGCCAGCAGCGATCGGACAGGGAGGTCACCCCTCCACTTT	CASSDRTGRSPLHF
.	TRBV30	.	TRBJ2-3	TGTGCCTGGAGTGGGGTTTTGCCAGATACGCAGTATTTT	CAWSGVLPDTQYF
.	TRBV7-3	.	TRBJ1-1	TGTGCCAGCAGCTATCAGCTAAACACTGAAGCTTTCTTT	CASSYQLNTEAFF
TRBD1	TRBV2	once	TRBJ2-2	TGTGCCAGCGGGGACAGGGGGCGGGGGGAGCTGTTTTTT	CASGDRGRGELFF
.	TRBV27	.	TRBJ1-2	TGTGCCACCAAACAGGGAGGAAGTAACTATGGCTACACCTTC	CATKQGGSNYGYTF
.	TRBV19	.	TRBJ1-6	TGTGCCAGTAGGAGCTCCTATAATTCACCCCTCCACTTT	CASRSSYNSPLHF
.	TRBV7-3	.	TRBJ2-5	TGTGCCAGCAGCCCGTCGGTCGCGGAGACCCAGTACTTC	CASSPSVAETQYF
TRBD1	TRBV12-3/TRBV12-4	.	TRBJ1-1	TGTGCCAGCAGTACCCGACAGGGCACTGAAGCTTTCTTT	CASSTRQGTEAFF
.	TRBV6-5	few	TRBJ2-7	TGTGCCAGCAGGTGGGACAATCAAGGCTCACAGTACTTC	CASRWDNQGSQYF
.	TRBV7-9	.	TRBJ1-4	TGTGCCAGCATGCCGCCGGGCCCAACTAATGAAAAACTGTTTTTT	CASMPPGPTNEKLFF
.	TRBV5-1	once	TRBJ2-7	TGCGCCAGCAGCTCCCTACAGGGTTACGAGCAGTACTTC	CASSSLQGYEQYF
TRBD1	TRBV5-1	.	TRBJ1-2	TGCGCCAGCAGTCTACGGACAGGGGGCATCGGCTATGGCTACACCTTC	CASSLRTGGIGYGYTF
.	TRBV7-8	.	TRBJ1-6	TGTGCCAGCAGCCCAGGAAATTCACCCCTCCACTTT	CASSPGNSPLHF
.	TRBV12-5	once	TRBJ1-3	TGTGCTAGTGGTTTGGTGGTCGACAGGAGCTCTGGAAACACCATATATTTT	CASGLVVDRSSGNTIYF
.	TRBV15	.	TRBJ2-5	TGTGCCACCAGCAGCCAGTCGAGGGCACGAGAGACCCAGTACTTC	CATSSQSRARETQYF
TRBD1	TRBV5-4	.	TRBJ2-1	TGTGCCAGCAGCACTCCGGGACAGGGGGCGAATTTTGAGCAGTTCTTC	CASSTPGQGANFEQFF